The entry that follows covers one TCR beta chain sequence. This CDR3 has 14 amino acids. CDR1 MNHNS and CDR2 SASEGT come from the germline V gene. Trimming removed 1 base from V and 7 bases from J, with 13 bases in between. These data are taken from a study of cytomegalovirus exposure and HLA in healthy donors. This PCR relied on a set of 60 Vbeta primers and 13 Jbeta primers. Clones were sequenced by immunoSEQ multiplex PCR, and TCRdb holds only the in-frame ones, with some missing. The repertoire has about 240,000 clones, around 83% of them found once; the top ten carry 0.24%. This clonotype originated in a girl between 2 and 10 years old in good health and CMV-seronegative. V gene TRBV6-1 combines with J gene TRBJ2-5, with a tentative D call TRBD2 (5 bases). The specimen was PBMCs. The CDR3 sequence is CASSEGITRTTQYF. The CDR3 DNA sequence: TGTGCCAGCAGTGAAGGAATTACTAGAACGACCCAGTACTTC.